The clone carrying this TCR beta chain was found a few times. Its antigen is still unknown. TCRalpha and TCRbeta libraries used 5'RACE with constant-segment primers and UMIs. TCRdb processed the 5' RACE reads anew with MiXCR; each CDR3 protein has one entry. The data show 180,000 or so distinct CDR3 sequences, roughly 16% seen once. CDR1 and CDR2 (germline): KGHSH, LQKENI. The CDR3 is 13 amino acids. The junction had 8 bases not matched to a gene; V was cut back by 3 bases and J by 10 bases. The data were taken from a study of T-cell memory formation after mild COVID-19. General study findings and limits: Memory cells collected pre-infection included some clones that later responded, suggesting cross-reactive memory joined.

The sequencing input was PBMCs or a T cell subset sorted from them (not recorded which). This TCR was sampled from an adult woman who had mild COVID-19 (a few samples of this study predate the infection). Cell type and time point are not known. The chain carries TRBV18 and TRBJ2-7, with 8 bases that match TRBD1. CDR3 coding DNA: TGTGCCAGCTCACCGGGACAGGAAAGCCGACAGTACTTC. It yields the protein CASSPGQESRQYF.